This is a list of T cell receptor beta chains from one sample in a study of OX40 agonist ivuxolimab in advanced cancers. Repertoires were generated with immunoSEQ multiplex PCR, while TCRdb's copy carries only in-frame clones and drops some. The sample lists tens of thousands of clones, 70% to 90% occurring once. The material sequenced was CD4+ or CD8+ T cells sorted from blood, taken in a trial of the OX40 agonist ivuxolimab. Receptors originate from an adult with an advanced solid tumor such as melanoma, head and neck, liver or kidney cancer. The CDR3 runs from the conserved cysteine through the conserved F or W. The D gene is left open where the match is weak. Clone size appears in some rows only: once, few, many, or a class for an expanded clone.

>TRBJ1-2|TRBD1|TRBV18|-
CASSPGKGAYGYTF
TGTGCCAGCTCACCGGGAAAGGGGGCCTATGGCTACACCTTC
>TRBJ1-4|-|TRBV6-6|-
CASGTPNEKLFF
TGTGCCAGCGGGACACCTAATGAAAAACTGTTTTTT
>TRBJ1-2|-|TRBV5-4|-
CASSGQNYGYTF
TGTGCCAGCAGCGGACAGAACTATGGCTACACCTTC
>TRBJ2-7|-|TRBV6-5|-
CASSYSLYSYEQYF
TGTGCCAGCAGTTACTCGCTTTACTCCTACGAGCAGTACTTC
>TRBJ2-5|-|TRBV5-4|-
CASSPRASETQYF
TGTGCCAGCAGCCCGAGGGCCTCTGAGACCCAGTACTTC
>TRBJ2-2|-|TRBV7-9|-
CASTLITGNTGELFF
TGTGCCAGCACCTTGATTACAGGGAACACCGGGGAGCTGTTTTTT
>TRBJ1-5|-|TRBV5-1|-
CASSLDGIGNQPQHF
TGCGCCAGCAGCTTGGACGGGATCGGCAATCAGCCCCAGCATTTT
>TRBJ1-4|-|TRBV14|few
CASSSLWGARDEKLFF
TGTGCCAGCAGCTCCCTGTGGGGGGCGAGGGATGAAAAACTGTTTTTT
>TRBJ1-4|TRBD1|TRBV7-9|-
CASSLATGESEKLFF
TGTGCCAGCAGCTTAGCCACAGGGGAGAGTGAAAAACTGTTTTTT
>TRBJ2-6|-|TRBV28|-
CATGQASSGANVLTF
TGTGCCACCGGACAAGCTTCCTCTGGGGCCAACGTCCTGACTTTC
>TRBJ1-2|-|TRBV4-1|-
CASSQEVVPRPSRGYGYTF
TGCGCCAGCAGCCAAGAAGTGGTCCCTAGGCCCTCGAGGGGCTATGGCTACACCTTC
>TRBJ1-1|-|TRBV18|-
CASSPRGGGAEAFF
TGTGCCAGCTCACCCCGGGGTGGAGGGGCTGAAGCTTTCTTT
>TRBJ2-1|-|TRBV28|-
CASRGSEGYNEQFF
TGTGCCAGCAGGGGCTCCGAGGGCTACAATGAGCAGTTCTTC
>TRBJ2-7|TRBD1|TRBV28|-
CASSPGTGGAYEQYF
TGTGCCAGCAGTCCGGGGACAGGGGGCGCCTACGAGCAGTACTTC
>TRBJ2-1|-|TRBV11-1|-
CASSTGYHEQFF
TGTGCCAGCAGTACAGGGTACCATGAGCAGTTCTTC
>TRBJ2-5|TRBD2|TRBV4-2|once
CASSQDGGGGQETQYF
TGTGCCAGCAGCCAAGATGGCGGGGGGGGGCAAGAGACCCAGTACTTC
>TRBJ1-1|TRBD1|TRBV9|-
CASSVTGTDNTEAFF
TGTGCCAGCAGCGTTACCGGGACAGATAACACTGAAGCTTTCTTT
>TRBJ2-2|TRBD1|TRBV27|-
CAGGQAHGELFF
TGTGCCGGAGGACAGGCTCACGGGGAGCTGTTTTTT
>TRBJ2-1|-|TRBV15|-
CATSIFRDSKQFF
TGTGCCACCAGCATATTCAGGGACTCTAAGCAGTTCTTC
>TRBJ1-2|TRBD1|TRBV7-3|-
CASSLNPAQGAAGYTF
TGTGCCAGCAGCTTAAACCCCGCACAGGGGGCGGCTGGCTACACCTTC
>TRBJ1-4|-|TRBV10-3|-
CAISDPATNEKLFF
TGTGCCATCAGTGACCCAGCAACTAATGAAAAACTGTTTTTT
>TRBJ1-4|TRBD1|TRBV7-9|once
CASSPLLGQGDEKLFF
TGTGCCAGCAGTCCCCTCCTAGGACAGGGGGATGAAAAACTGTTTTTT
>TRBJ2-1|-|TRBV9|-
CASSVARGNSPNNEQFF
TGTGCCAGCAGCGTAGCTAGAGGGAATTCTCCTAACAATGAGCAGTTCTTC
>TRBJ2-3|TRBD2|TRBV7-8|once
CASSLGLAGRDTQYF
TGTGCCAGCAGCTTAGGGCTAGCGGGAAGAGATACGCAGTATTTT
>TRBJ1-2|-|TRBV28|-
CASSPRVYGYTF
TGTGCCAGCAGCCCCAGGGTCTATGGCTACACCTTC
>TRBJ1-4|-|TRBV9|-
CASSLQNNEKLFF
TGTGCCAGCAGCTTACAGAATAATGAAAAACTGTTTTTT
>TRBJ2-1|TRBD2|TRBV6-1|once
CASSGLAGRGEQFF
TGTGCCAGCAGTGGACTAGCGGGGCGGGGTGAGCAGTTCTTC
>TRBJ2-3|-|TRBV10-1|-
CASSEMPAGTDTQYF
TGCGCCAGCAGTGAGATGCCAGCCGGTACAGATACGCAGTATTTT
>TRBJ2-1|TRBD2|TRBV5-8|-
CASSHSTSGWEQFF
TGTGCCAGCAGCCATTCGACTAGCGGGTGGGAGCAGTTCTTC
>TRBJ2-7|TRBD1|TRBV5-1|-
CASSYGQDYEQYF
TGCGCCAGCAGCTATGGACAGGACTACGAGCAGTACTTC
>TRBJ2-1|TRBD2|TRBV11-2|once
CASVGLAGVENNEQFF
TGTGCCAGCGTCGGGCTAGCGGGGGTGGAAAACAATGAGCAGTTCTTC
>TRBJ2-5|TRBD2|TRBV9|-
CASSVLAGVRETQYF
TGTGCCAGCAGCGTACTAGCGGGAGTTAGGGAGACCCAGTACTTC
>TRBJ2-1|-|TRBV19|once
CASSKPVEQFF
TGTGCCAGTAGTAAGCCGGTTGAGCAGTTCTTC
>TRBJ1-6|-|TRBV10-2|-
CASKGGGSGNSPLHF
TGCGCCAGCAAGGGGGGCGGTTCGGGTAATTCACCCCTCCACTTT
>TRBJ2-7|-|TRBV11-3|-
CASSLEDLAQYF
TGTGCCAGCAGCTTAGAGGACCTGGCGCAGTACTTC
>TRBJ1-4|TRBD1|TRBV27|-
CASSPGTANEKLFF
TGTGCCAGCAGTCCCGGGACAGCGAATGAAAAACTGTTTTTT
>TRBJ1-4|TRBD1|TRBV9|-
CASSVEGTGGEKLFF
TGTGCCAGCAGCGTAGAAGGGACAGGGGGCGAAAAACTGTTTTTT
>TRBJ2-7|TRBD1|TRBV5-1|-
CASTLRDRASYEQYF
TGCGCCAGCACCTTGAGGGACAGGGCGTCCTACGAGCAGTACTTC
>TRBJ2-1|-|TRBV11-2|-
CASSLEGTGPYNEQFF
TGTGCCAGCAGCTTAGAGGGAACAGGGCCCTACAATGAGCAGTTCTTC
>TRBJ2-7|-|TRBV28|few
CASRPLGGSYEQYF
TGTGCCAGCAGGCCCCTCGGAGGGTCCTACGAGCAGTACTTC
>TRBJ2-7|TRBD2|TRBV19|few
CASSTTGGPGEQYF
TGTGCCAGTAGTACGACGGGAGGGCCGGGGGAGCAGTACTTC
>TRBJ2-5|-|TRBV5-1|-
CASSLAGLSAQYF
TGCGCCAGCAGCTTAGCAGGCCTATCGGCCCAGTACTTC
>TRBJ2-6|-|TRBV7-9|-
CASSIHPDRFGANVLTF
TGTGCCAGCAGCATTCACCCAGACAGATTTGGGGCCAACGTCCTGACTTTC
>TRBJ2-7|-|TRBV4-2|-
CASSQESLGGMDEQYF
TGTGCCAGCAGCCAAGAGAGCCTAGGGGGAATGGACGAGCAGTACTTC
>TRBJ2-1|-|TRBV7-2|-
CASSPSDYNEQFF
TGTGCCAGCAGCCCTAGCGATTACAATGAGCAGTTCTTC
>TRBJ2-7|-|TRBV11-2|-
CASSFGGTSYEQYF
TGTGCCAGCAGCTTCGGCGGGACATCCTACGAGCAGTACTTC
>TRBJ2-3|-|TRBV5-5|-
CASSLGNYYHTDTQYF
TGTGCCAGCAGCTTAGGAAACTACTACCACACAGATACGCAGTATTTT
>TRBJ2-2|TRBD2|TRBV9|-
CASSVALLAGGTHAGELFF
TGTGCCAGCAGCGTAGCCCTCTTGGCGGGGGGGACACACGCCGGGGAGCTGTTTTTT
>TRBJ2-4|TRBD2|TRBV7-2|once
CASSLQAGALDIQYF
TGTGCCAGCAGCCTACAAGCGGGGGCCCTGGACATTCAGTACTTC
>TRBJ2-1|-|TRBV9|-
CASSVAATHGNNEQFF
TGTGCCAGCAGCGTAGCTGCGACTCACGGAAACAATGAGCAGTTCTTC
>TRBJ1-6|-|TRBV5-1|once
CASSPAGDSNSPLHF
TGCGCCAGCAGCCCGGCAGGGGATAGTAATTCACCCCTCCACTTT
>TRBJ2-1|-|TRBV19|-
CASRRSESSYNEQFF
TGTGCCAGTCGCCGGAGTGAGAGCTCCTACAATGAGCAGTTCTTC
>TRBJ2-3|-|TRBV6-4|-
CASSDRGTDTQYF
TGTGCCAGCAGTGACAGGGGGACAGATACGCAGTATTTT
>TRBJ2-5|-|TRBV9|-
CASSVSGSGGETQYF
TGTGCCAGCAGCGTTAGTGGGAGTGGGGGAGAGACCCAGTACTTC
>TRBJ1-2|TRBD1|TRBV28|-
CASSPGTGANYGYTF
TGTGCCAGCAGTCCAGGGACAGGGGCGAACTATGGCTACACCTTC
>TRBJ2-5|TRBD1|TRBV18|-
CASSPRTGRETQYF
TGTGCCAGCTCACCACGGACAGGGAGAGAGACCCAGTACTTC
>TRBJ2-3|-|TRBV15|once
CATSRDSLAEEKF
TGTGCCACCAGCAGAGATTCGCTGGCCGAGGAGAAGTTT
>TRBJ2-4|-|TRBV20-1|-
CSALEAGIQYF
TGCAGTGCTCTCGAGGCGGGCATTCAGTACTTC
>TRBJ1-1|-|TRBV29-1|-
CSAILGGTTEAFF
TGCAGCGCGATTTTGGGAGGGACGACTGAAGCTTTCTTT
>TRBJ2-5|-|TRBV2|few
CASIRPTGGTQYF
TGTGCCAGCATTCGGCCGACTGGTGGGACCCAGTACTTC